These 25 T cell receptor beta chains were sequenced from one sample in a study of a mutant IDH1 vaccine in newly diagnosed glioma. Antigens of these TCRs are unknown. Using immunoSEQ multiplex PCR, the repertoire was profiled, and TCRdb retains in-frame clones only, with some absent. The data contain over 50,000 clones, around 81% of them singletons. Time point of the sample: week 5, during vaccination. Every vaccination contained 300 ug of the mutant IDH1 20-mer peptide and was paired with topical imiquimod. Sequencing used PBMCs, obtained from a glioma patient whose treatment included an IDH1 peptide vaccine. The source of these receptors is a man aged 25-40 years with glioma.

This clone showed up just a few times. The chain combines TRBV11-3 with TRBJ2-2; D is unresolved. V was clipped by 3 bases and J by 4 bases, with 3 bases between them. The CDR3 totals 12 residues. Germline CDR1 SGHNT, CDR2 YENEEA. The CDR3 nucleotides read TGTGCCAGCAGCTTGACCACCGGGGAGCTGTTTTTT. Encoded protein: CASSLTTGELFF.

The chain joins TRBV4-2 to TRBJ1-2; TRBD1 is a possible D gene (5 bases). Trimming left V 2 bases short and J 1 base short, with 17 bases between. Looked up from germline, CDR1 is LGHNA and CDR2 is YNFKEQ. The CDR3 spans 17 residues. Written as DNA, the CDR3 is TGTGCCAGCAGCCAACTGAACGGCGTGGGGCTTAACTATGGCTACACCTTC. Protein sequence: CASSQLNGVGLNYGYTF.

The CDR3 DNA reads as TGCGCCAGCAGCTTACAGGGGAATTACAATGAGCAGTTCTTC. Encoded protein: CASSLQGNYNEQFF. V usage is TRBV5-1 and J usage is TRBJ2-1; the match to TRBD1 covers 7 bases. This CDR3 comprises 14 residues. With 2 bases clipped from V and 4 bases from J, the junction kept 3 bases outside the gene matches. Germline V gene lookup returns CDR1 SGHRS and CDR2 YFSETQ. The entire variable domain, with the rest obtained from reference TRBV5-1 and TRBJ2-1, is as follows: KAGVTQTPRYLIKTRGQQVTLSCSPISGHRSVSWYQQTPGQGLQFLFEYFSETQRNKGNFPGRFSGRQFSNSRSEMNVSTLELGDSALYLCASSLQGNYNEQFFGPGTRLTVL.

The chain uses TRBV2 and TRBJ1-1; D is unclear. V gave up 4 bases and J gave up 4 bases, with 10 bases separating them. This CDR3 contains 13 residues. Germline V gene lookup returns CDR1 SNHLY and CDR2 FYNNEI. CDR3 nucleotides: TGTGCCAGCAGTGTAAGGGCGGGCACTGAAGCTTTCTTT. It translates to CASSVRAGTEAFF.

The chain uses TRBV5-4 and TRBJ1-1; D is perhaps TRBD1 (5 bases). The V gene's germline CDR1 is SGHNT and CDR2 YYREEE (reference sequence). The CDR3 runs to 14 residues. V was trimmed by 0 bases and J by 1 base, leaving 7 bases between them. CDR3 region: CASSLVGENTEAFF. Written as DNA, the CDR3 is TGTGCCAGCAGCTTGGTAGGGGAGAACACTGAAGCTTTCTTT.

The chain recombines TRBV4-1 with TRBJ1-2, with D maybe TRBD1 (6 bases). CDR1 is MGHRA, CDR2 YSYEKL, per germline. The CDR3 consists of 16 residues. Deletions cut 1 base from V and 5 bases from J, with 17 bases between. The CDR3 region is CASSQGPGGRRYGYTF. CDR3 DNA sequence: TGCGCCAGCAGCCAAGGGCCCGGGGGGCGCCGGTATGGCTACACCTTC.

V usage is TRBV29-1 and J usage is TRBJ2-3; D call uncertain. The CDR3 totals 10 residues. In germline, CDR1 is SQVTM, CDR2 ANQGSEA. Between the trimmed V and J ends, which lost 7 bases and 0 bases, there was a span of 2 bases. The DNA of the CDR3 is TGCAGCGCTAGCACAGATACGCAGTATTTT. It encodes CSASTDTQYF.

This clone was picked up a small number of times. The chain uses TRBV5-1 and TRBJ1-1, with D hard to call. This CDR3 is 14 amino acids long. V was clipped by 4 bases and J by 1 base, with 11 bases between them. Looked up from germline, CDR1 is SGHRS and CDR2 is YFSETQ. The CDR3 here is CASSRVSANTEAFF. The CDR3 DNA is TGCGCCAGCAGCCGTGTTTCGGCGAACACTGAAGCTTTCTTT.

The chain has TRBV15 and TRBJ2-3; D not resolved. The V and J ends lost 1 base and 2 bases respectively, with 4 bases between them. CDR1 is LNHNV, CDR2 YYDKDF, per germline (reference sequence). The CDR3 totals 13 residues. This CDR3 reads CATSRATTDTQYF. In DNA, the CDR3 is TGTGCCACCAGCAGAGCGACCACAGATACGCAGTATTTT.

The chain is built from TRBV12-5 and TRBJ2-5; a weak D match, TRBD1 (8 bases). Trimming removed 3 bases from V and 2 bases from J, with 13 bases in between. This CDR3 region has 15 residues. Germline V CDR1 and CDR2: LGHNT, FRNRAP. As DNA, the CDR3 is TGTGCTAGTGGTTTCGGACAGGGACTACAAGAGACCCAGTACTTC. Translated: CASGFGQGLQETQYF. Full variable domain (rest looked up from reference TRBV12-5 and TRBJ2-5): DARVTQTPRHKVTEMGQEVTMRCQPILGHNTVFWYRQTMMQGLELLAYFRNRAPLDDSGMPKDRFSAEMPDATLATLKIQPSEPRDSAVYFCASGFGQGLQETQYFGPGTRLLVL.

This chain connects TRBV6-5 to TRBJ2-7; the D gene is possibly TRBD1 (6 bases). CDR3 size: 14 residues. The germline gives CDR1 MNHEY, CDR2 SVGAGI. With 4 bases removed from V and 3 bases from J, the gap between germline ends came to 13 bases. CDR3 loop: CASSSPGQHYEQYF. The CDR3 DNA is TGTGCCAGCAGTTCACCGGGACAACACTACGAGCAGTACTTC.

This clone turned up a few times. The V call is TRBV2, the J call TRBJ1-2; D is ambiguous. Germline V gene data show CDR1 as SNHLY and CDR2 as FYNNEI. The CDR3 is made up of 11 amino acids. V lost 7 bases and J 3 bases, leaving 6 bases between the germline ends. The CDR3 loop is CASNEYYGYTF. DNA for the CDR3: TGTGCCAGCAACGAGTACTATGGCTACACCTTC.

The chain uses TRBV6-5 and TRBJ2-7; TRBD1 matches 8 bases. This CDR3 is 14 amino acids long. Germline CDR1 is MNHEY and CDR2 is SVGAGI. V dropped 6 bases and J dropped 4; count of bases not matched to a gene: 8. CDR3 sequence: CASRTRQGRYEQYF. CDR3 bases: TGTGCCAGCAGGACTAGACAGGGGCGGTACGAGCAGTACTTC.

Only one count was recorded for this clone. CDR3 region: CATSRELDSGTVETQYF. The CDR3 coding sequence is TGTGCCACCAGCAGAGAACTGGATTCCGGGACTGTCGAGACCCAGTACTTC. The chain carries TRBV15 and TRBJ2-5, with D possibly TRBD2 on 6 matching bases. Germline lookup yields CDR1 LNHNV and CDR2 YYDKDF (reference sequence). This CDR3 region has 17 residues. V was clipped by 0 bases and J by 5 bases, with 19 bases between them.

The V gene is TRBV7-9, the J gene TRBJ2-5; either TRBD1 or TRBD2 may fit D (5 bases each). Germline values: CDR1 SEHNR, CDR2 FQNEAQ (reference sequence). Trimming left V 7 bases short and J 4 bases short, with 13 bases between. This CDR3 comprises 13 residues. Here the CDR3 DNA reads TGTGCCAGCACCTCCCGGGACCCAGAGACCCAGTACTTC. It codes for CASTSRDPETQYF.

The rearrangement uses TRBV2 and TRBJ2-1; D may match TRBD1 or TRBD2 (6 bases each). The CDR3 runs to 16 residues. Trimming took off 2 bases at V and 0 bases at J, with 11 bases between the two ends. CDR1 is SNHLY, CDR2 FYNNEI, per germline. CDR3 sequence (DNA): TGTGCCAGCAGTGAATGGGGGGCCAGCTCCTACAATGAGCAGTTCTTC. Protein: CASSEWGASSYNEQFF.

The chain carries TRBV28 and TRBJ2-2; D gene uncertain. The V gene lost 7 bases and the J gene lost 5 bases, with 11 bases spanning the gap. The CDR3 has 13 amino acids. From germline, CDR1 is MDHEN and CDR2 SYDVKM. The CDR3 is CASTHDGTGELFF. The CDR3 coding sequence is TGTGCCAGCACCCACGATGGGACCGGGGAGCTGTTTTTT.

This chain uses TRBV27 with TRBJ2-5; tentative D call: TRBD2 (5 bases). V lost 0 bases and J lost 5, with 10 bases in between. Germline values: CDR1 MNHEY, CDR2 SMNVEV (reference sequence). The CDR3 contains 14 residues. In DNA form, the CDR3 reads TGTGCCAGCAGTTTATCGCGCGGCGGGGAGACCCAGTACTTC. Protein: CASSLSRGGETQYF.

The CDR3 reads CASSVGQPGLPTDTQYF. For the CDR3, the DNA is TGTGCCAGCAGCGTAGGGCAGCCAGGCCTGCCCACAGATACGCAGTATTTT. The chain has TRBV9 and TRBJ2-3; no firm D call. Germline V gene data show CDR1 as SGDLS and CDR2 as YYNGEE. CDR3 size: 17 residues. Trimming took off 0 bases at V and 2 bases at J, with 16 bases between the two ends.

This rearrangement joins TRBV18 to TRBJ1-6; D is unresolved. The CDR3 runs to 17 residues. Trimming removed 3 bases at V and 5 bases at J, with 17 bases between. Per germline, CDR1 KGHSH and CDR2 LQKENI. The CDR3 DNA reads TGTGCCAGCTCACCTAGTCTGGCGGCAGGAAATAATTCACCCCTCCACTTT. It translates to CASSPSLAAGNNSPLHF.

The chain recombines TRBV13 with TRBJ2-7, with D possibly TRBD1 on 6 matching bases. Germline values: CDR1 PRHDT, CDR2 FYEKMQ (reference sequence). V was clipped by 0 bases and J by 3 bases, with 6 bases between them. The CDR3 covers 13 residues. DNA for the CDR3: TGTGCCAGCAGCTTAGGACAGGGCTACGAGCAGTACTTC. Its protein is CASSLGQGYEQYF.

The chain carries TRBV6-5 and TRBJ1-2, with D perhaps TRBD1 (6 bases). Looked up from germline, CDR1 is MNHEY and CDR2 is SVGAGI. The V end was cut by 2 bases, the J end by 6 bases, with 13 bases between. The CDR3 covers 14 residues. This CDR3 is CASSYGPGADGYTF. CDR3 coding DNA: TGTGCCAGCAGTTACGGTCCGGGGGCGGATGGCTACACCTTC.

The chain is built from TRBV4-1 and TRBJ1-2; D ambiguous. The CDR3 spans 13 residues. The V end lost 1 base, the J end lost 3 bases, and 6 bases lay between the germline ends. From germline, CDR1 is MGHRA and CDR2 YSYEKL. DNA for the CDR3: TGCGCCAGCAGCCAAGTGGGGTACTATGGCTACACCTTC. Translated: CASSQVGYYGYTF.

The rearrangement joins TRBV2 to TRBJ2-2; TRBD1 agrees at 7 bases. Trimming took 4 bases from V and 5 from J; bases not matched to a gene: 1. The CDR3 sequence is 13 residues long. CDR1 is SNHLY, CDR2 FYNNEI, per germline. This CDR3 is CASSGQGTGELFF. The CDR3 bases are TGTGCCAGCAGTGGACAGGGAACCGGGGAGCTGTTTTTT.

The V call is TRBV7-8, the J call TRBJ2-2; D uncertain. This CDR3 region has 10 residues. V dropped 10 bases and J dropped 4 bases, with 4 bases sitting between them. Germline values: CDR1 SGHVS, CDR2 FQNEAQ. CDR3 in amino acids: CATFTGELFF. In DNA form, the CDR3 reads TGTGCCACCTTCACCGGGGAGCTGTTTTTT.